These 14 T cell receptor beta chains came from one sample sequenced in a study of blood T cell repertoires in COVID-19. Assay: immunoSEQ multiplex PCR; the TCRdb copy retains only in-frame clones and omits some. The top ten hold 0.65% to 0.85% of the sample, which has approximately 220,000 clones, approximately 90% seen once. The specimen sequenced was peripheral blood. The receptors originated from a man aged 40-49 years with acute or convalescent COVID-19.

The chain combines TRBV28 with TRBJ2-3; 7 bases match TRBD2. With 4 bases clipped from V and 0 bases from J, the junction kept 4 bases outside the gene matches. The CDR3 spans 15 residues. In germline, CDR1 is MDHEN, CDR2 SYDVKM. CDR3 nucleotide sequence: TGTGCCAGCAGTTCCGCTAGCGGAAGCACAGATACGCAGTATTTT. Amino acid sequence: CASSSASGSTDTQYF.

The CDR3 reads CASSSDRSYSPLHF. The CDR3 DNA follows: TGTGCCAGCAGCTCGGACAGGTCATATTCACCCCTCCACTTT. The rearrangement joins TRBV6-5 to TRBJ1-6, with 7 bases matching TRBD1. The CDR3 loop spans 14 amino acids. V lost 6 bases to trimming and J lost 8 bases; unmatched junction nucleotides: 7. Germline V CDR1 and CDR2: MNHEY, SVGAGI.

This clone was seen only a few times. In DNA, the CDR3 is TGTGCCAGCAGTGAAGTCTCAGGGGCCTATGGCTACACCTTC. Translating it yields CASSEVSGAYGYTF. The V and J genes are TRBV2 and TRBJ1-2; D is perhaps TRBD1 (6 bases). V was shortened by 1 base and J by 4 bases, with 10 bases between the two germline ends. The germline V gene has CDR1 SNHLY and CDR2 FYNNEI. The CDR3 contains 14 residues.

The gene calls are TRBV27 and TRBJ2-7, with D tentatively TRBD2 (5 bases). The CDR3 extends over 11 amino acids. V was pared by 2 bases and J by 6 bases, with 5 bases between. Germline V gene data show CDR1 as MNHEY and CDR2 as SMNVEV (reference sequence). CDR3: CASSLEGEQYF. As DNA, the CDR3 is TGTGCCAGCAGTTTAGAGGGCGAGCAGTACTTC.

The chain links TRBV6-6 to TRBJ1-2; 9 bases fit TRBD1. In germline, CDR1 is MNHNY, CDR2 SVGAGI (reference sequence). The CDR3 is 15 amino acids. Losses at the gene ends were 8 bases for V and 4 bases for J; bases not matched to a gene: 11. The CDR3 loop is CASEPGQGPIYGYTF. As DNA, the CDR3 is TGTGCCAGCGAACCGGGACAGGGACCGATCTATGGCTACACCTTC.

This rearrangement joins TRBV4-1 to TRBJ2-1; the match to TRBD1 covers 11 bases. The CDR3 extends over 17 amino acids. CDR1 MGHRA and CDR2 YSYEKL come from the germline V gene. The ends lost 4 bases at V and 3 bases at J; junction bases unmatched: 8. The CDR3 is CASSPTTGTGGYNEQFF. As DNA, the CDR3 is TGCGCCAGCAGCCCAACCACCGGGACAGGGGGCTACAATGAGCAGTTCTTC.

The genes are TRBV21-1 and TRBJ2-3; TRBD2 was called by the table and not checked on the DNA. TRBV21-1 is a documented pseudogene. The CDR3 covers 16 residues. This CDR3 reads CASSRKKLADTDTQYF. For the CDR3, the DNA is TGTGCCAGCAGCCGAAAAAAACTAGCTGACACAGATACGCAGTATTTT.

This clone was seen a handful of times. The rearrangement links TRBV2 to TRBJ2-3; D is unclear. The germline V gene encodes CDR1 SNHLY and CDR2 FYNNEI. The CDR3 has 15 amino acids. Trimming removed 4 bases at V and 2 bases at J, with 13 bases between. CDR3: CASSVEALTTDTQYF. The CDR3 coding sequence is TGTGCCAGCAGTGTCGAGGCCTTGACCACAGATACGCAGTATTTT. Filled out from reference TRBV2 and TRBJ2-3, the complete variable domain reads EPEVTQTPSHQVTQMGQEVILRCVPISNHLYFYWYRQILGQKVEFLVSFYNNEISEKSEIFDDQFSVERPDGSNFTLKIRSTKLEDSAMYFCASSVEALTTDTQYFGPGTRLTVL.

The rearrangement uses TRBV4-2 and TRBJ2-5; the D is unclear. Germline V gives CDR1 LGHNA, CDR2 YNFKEQ. V gave up 0 bases and J gave up 4 bases, with 6 bases separating them. The CDR3 contains 13 residues. CDR3 in amino acids: CASSQDTGETQYF. The CDR3 DNA reads TGTGCCAGCAGCCAAGATACGGGAGAGACCCAGTACTTC.

This clone appeared once. V gene TRBV2 combines with J gene TRBJ1-2; 7 nucleotides match TRBD1. Per the germline V gene, CDR1 is SNHLY and CDR2 is FYNNEI. V gave up 6 bases and J gave up 4 bases; unmatched junction bases: 8. The CDR3 is 14 residues long. As DNA, the CDR3 is TGTGCCAGCAGATCTCAGGGGGTTAGCTATGGCTACACCTTC. Translating gives CASRSQGVSYGYTF.

The V gene is TRBV29-1, the J gene TRBJ1-5; D is uncertain. With 5 bases removed from V and 6 bases from J, the gap between germline ends came to 14 bases. The CDR3 covers 13 residues. Germline loops: CDR1 SQVTM, CDR2 ANQGSEA. CDR3 sequence reads: CSVSIQDGQPQHF. The CDR3 DNA sequence: TGCAGCGTTAGTATCCAGGATGGTCAGCCCCAGCATTTT. The entire variable domain, with the rest obtained from reference TRBV29-1 and TRBJ1-5, is as follows: SAVISQKPSRDICQRGTSLTIQCQVDSQVTMMFWYRQQPGQSLTLIATANQGSEATYESGFVIDKFPISRPNLTFSTLTVSNMSPEDSSIYLCSVSIQDGQPQHFGDGTRLSIL.

The chain employs TRBV6-1 and TRBJ2-5, with TRBD2 matching over 8 bases. This CDR3 comprises 15 residues. J was trimmed by 7 bases and V by 3 bases; bases with no gene match: 10. The germline CDR1 and CDR2 sequences are MNHNS and SASEGT. The CDR3 loop is CASSDQLAVGGTQYF. In nucleotides, the CDR3 is TGTGCCAGCAGTGATCAACTAGCGGTAGGGGGGACCCAGTACTTC.

This clone was counted once. The V gene is TRBV2, the J gene TRBJ2-1; 9 positions agree with TRBD1. The CDR3 is 16 residues long. Looked up from germline, CDR1 is SNHLY and CDR2 is FYNNEI. The ends lost 4 bases at V and 4 bases at J; junction bases unmatched: 8. The CDR3 protein is CASSAPRDRAYNEQFF. The CDR3 coding sequence is TGTGCCAGCAGTGCACCTCGGGACAGGGCATACAATGAGCAGTTCTTC.

The chain has TRBV29-1 and TRBJ2-7; maybe TRBD2 (6 bases). The CDR3 spans 14 residues. Germline V gene sequence: CDR1 SQVTM, CDR2 ANQGSEA. V gave up 5 bases and J gave up 0 bases, with 14 bases separating them. The CDR3 loop is CSVREGEDSYEQYF. CDR3 coding DNA: TGCAGCGTTCGGGAAGGGGAGGACTCCTACGAGCAGTACTTC.